The 23 T cell receptor beta chains in this list originate from one sample, sequenced in a study of blood T cell repertoires in COVID-19 (dated by TCRdb to the early 2020s). Library method: the immunoSEQ multiplex PCR assay. In its TCRdb copy, this immuneACCESS table keeps in-frame sequences only and misses some clones. Where compared with another copy, unresolved V genes explain less than half of these, and the others have no known cause. In all, the sample holds roughly 230,000 clones, and roughly 87% of those were seen once. Together, the top ten hold 4% to 5% of the sample. The source material was peripheral blood. Receptors originate from a woman between 35 and 50 years old who had recovered from COVID-19.

The chain combines TRBV7-9 with TRBJ1-3, with D possibly TRBD1 on 5 matching bases. Germline V gene data show CDR1 as SEHNR and CDR2 as FQNEAQ (reference sequence). V dropped 4 bases and J dropped 4 bases, with 11 bases sitting between them. CDR3 length: 14 amino acids. The CDR3 here is CASSWDFEGNTIYF. CDR3 coding DNA: TGTGCCAGCAGCTGGGACTTTGAAGGAAACACCATATATTTT.

The gene calls are TRBV12-3 or TRBV12-4 and TRBJ1-2; D gene uncertain. CDR3 length equals 13 residues. V lost 6 bases and J 6 bases, leaving 14 bases between the germline ends. The CDR3 region has the DNA TGTGCCAGCAGCCTTAGTACGGAGAATGGCTACACCTTC. Translation gives CASSLSTENGYTF.

The chain carries TRBV18 and TRBJ2-3, with D tentatively TRBD1 (6 bases). Trimming took 2 bases from V and 2 from J, leaving 11 bases between them. CDR1 is KGHSH, CDR2 LQKENI, per germline. The CDR3 consists of 15 residues. The CDR3 bases are TGTGCCAGCTCACCAGCGAGACAGGCCACAGATACGCAGTATTTT. Protein: CASSPARQATDTQYF. Filled out from reference TRBV18 and TRBJ2-3, the complete variable domain reads NAGVMQNPRHLVRRRGQEARLRCSPMKGHSHVYWYRQLPEEGLKFMVYLQKENIIDESGMPKERFSAEFPKEGPSILRIQQVVRGDSAAYFCASSPARQATDTQYFGPGTRLTVL.

In its sample, this clone was seen once. The V call is TRBV6-5, the J call TRBJ1-6; TRBD1 is a possible D gene (5 bases). CDR3 length equals 15 residues. V lost 6 bases and J 7 bases, leaving 16 bases between the germline ends. The germline gives CDR1 MNHEY, CDR2 SVGAGI. Here the CDR3 reads CASSRSSTDNSPLHF. DNA of the CDR3: TGTGCCAGCAGCCGATCCTCGACAGACAATTCACCCCTCCACTTT.

The chain links TRBV4-2 to TRBJ2-3; D unresolved. In germline, CDR1 is LGHNA, CDR2 YNFKEQ. Deletions cut 5 bases from V and 4 bases from J, with 19 bases between. This CDR3 is 16 amino acids long. CDR3 DNA: TGTGCCAGCAGCACCTTTTACCCTTTGTCGGCAGATACGCAGTATTTT. Translated, it gives CASSTFYPLSADTQYF.

V is TRBV11-1 and J is TRBJ2-7, with D possibly being TRBD2 (6 bases). The CDR3 is made up of 14 amino acids. CDR1 and CDR2 (germline): SGHAT, FQDESV (reference sequence). Trimming took 3 bases from V and 0 from J, leaving 9 bases between them. The CDR3 nucleotides are TGTGCCAGCAGCTTCGGGAGTGGCTCCTACGAGCAGTACTTC. Translation gives CASSFGSGSYEQYF.

The V and J genes are TRBV7-2 and TRBJ1-1; tentative D call: TRBD1 (6 bases). Germline CDR1 is SGHTA and CDR2 is FQGNSA. V was pared by 3 bases and J by 0 bases, with 8 bases between. The CDR3 is made up of 14 amino acids. The CDR3 here is CASSLQGMNTEAFF. The CDR3 DNA reads as TGTGCCAGCAGCTTGCAGGGGATGAACACTGAAGCTTTCTTT.

The V call is TRBV6-1, the J call TRBJ2-3; D is unresolved. This CDR3 is built from 14 residues. Germline CDR1 and CDR2: MNHNS and SASEGT. Trimming removed 3 bases at V and 5 bases at J, with 12 bases between. The CDR3 nucleotides read TGTGCCAGCAGTGACCGAGGATCGGGAGATACGCAGTATTTT. Its protein is CASSDRGSGDTQYF.

The chain is built from TRBV28 and TRBJ2-7; D assignment may be TRBD1 or TRBD2 (7 bases each). The germline gives CDR1 MDHEN, CDR2 SYDVKM. The CDR3 extends over 13 amino acids. V lost 10 bases, J lost 0 bases, and 13 bases lay in between. The CDR3 DNA sequence: TGTGCCACCAGGGGGGGAGTCTCCTACGAGCAGTACTTC. Translated, it gives CATRGGVSYEQYF.

The J gene is TRBJ1-2, the V gene TRBV18; 8 bases are shared with TRBD1. V lost 2 bases to trimming and J lost 3 bases; unmatched junction nucleotides: 2. The germline gives CDR1 KGHSH, CDR2 LQKENI. There are 14 residues in the CDR3. The CDR3 here is CASSPETGDYGYTF. CDR3 coding DNA: TGTGCCAGCTCACCAGAGACAGGGGACTATGGCTACACCTTC.

The chain carries TRBV25-1 and TRBJ1-1, with a possible D match to TRBD1 (5 bases). CDR1 and CDR2 (germline): MGHDK, SYGVNS. This CDR3 is 13 amino acids long. The V and J ends lost 7 bases and 7 bases respectively, with 16 bases between them. The CDR3 DNA reads as TGTGCCAGCATTCGGGGGTCGGACGGTGAAGCTTTCTTT. Protein: CASIRGSDGEAFF. Filled out from reference TRBV25-1 and TRBJ1-1, the complete variable domain reads EADIYQTPRYLVIGTGKKITLECSQTMGHDKMYWYQQDPGMELHLIHYSYGVNSTEKGDLSSESTVSRIRTEHFPLTLESARPSHTSQYLCASIRGSDGEAFFGQGTRLTVV.

This clone was detected once. J is TRBJ1-1 and V is TRBV6-5; D gene uncertain. Germline V gives CDR1 MNHEY, CDR2 SVGAGI. This CDR3 region has 12 residues. V was clipped by 8 bases and J by 1 base, with 8 bases between them. CDR3 protein: CASGDWNTEAFF. CDR3 nucleotides: TGTGCCAGCGGAGATTGGAACACTGAAGCTTTCTTT.

V usage is TRBV5-1 and J usage is TRBJ2-3; 9 bases agree with TRBD2. The CDR3 extends over 15 amino acids. V lost 3 bases, J lost 2 bases, and 4 bases stayed unmatched. Germline CDR1 is SGHRS and CDR2 is YFSETQ. CDR3 region: CASSSWTSDTDTQYF. The DNA for the CDR3 is TGCGCCAGCAGCTCGTGGACTAGCGACACAGATACGCAGTATTTT.

The genes are TRBV27 and TRBJ2-2, with 11 bases that match TRBD1. Germline V gene sequence: CDR1 MNHEY, CDR2 SMNVEV (reference sequence). With V trimmed by 1 base and J by 4 bases, 8 bases remained unmatched. The CDR3 consists of 18 residues. The CDR3 loop is CASSLWASGTGGTGELFF. Written as DNA, the CDR3 is TGTGCCAGCAGTTTATGGGCCTCCGGGACAGGGGGCACCGGGGAGCTGTTTTTT.

The J gene is TRBJ2-3, the V gene TRBV7-2, with 10 bases aligning to TRBD2. Germline V gene data show CDR1 as SGHTA and CDR2 as FQGNSA. V shed 4 bases and J 1 base; nucleotides not matched to a gene: 5. The length of the CDR3 is 16 residues. The CDR3, as DNA: TGTGCCAGCAGCTCCGGGGGGACTAGCGGCACAGATACGCAGTATTTT. Residues: CASSSGGTSGTDTQYF.

This chain joins TRBV28 and TRBJ1-5, with unresolved D. Trimming shortened V by 2 bases and J by 10 bases, and 15 bases separated the two germline ends. The germline V gene encodes CDR1 MDHEN and CDR2 SYDVKM. The CDR3 sequence is 14 residues long. CDR3 sequence reads: CASSLVTAVEPQHF. The CDR3 DNA reads TGTGCCAGCAGTTTAGTAACTGCCGTCGAACCCCAGCATTTT.

The V and J genes are TRBV10-1 and TRBJ2-3, with D possibly matching TRBD2 (6 bases). The CDR3 has 14 amino acids. The germline V and J ends were trimmed by 1 base and 2 bases, with 7 bases remaining between them. Germline V CDR1 and CDR2: WNHNN, SYGVQD (reference sequence). This CDR3 reads CASSEWDSTDTQYF. The CDR3 DNA is TGCGCCAGCAGTGAGTGGGACTCCACAGATACGCAGTATTTT.

The chain has TRBV6-5 and TRBJ2-1; D perhaps matches TRBD1 (6 bases). Trimming cost V 2 bases and J 4 bases, with 9 bases left between them. The germline gives CDR1 MNHEY, CDR2 SVGAGI. The CDR3 loop spans 14 amino acids. In DNA form, the CDR3 reads TGTGCCAGCAGTTACGAAGACAGGTACAATGAGCAGTTCTTC. Protein product: CASSYEDRYNEQFF.

The J gene is TRBJ2-3, the V gene TRBV29-1; 10 bases fit TRBD2. Germline trimming cut 4 bases from V and 0 bases from J; bases unmatched to any gene: 7. Germline CDR1 and CDR2: SQVTM and ANQGSEA. This CDR3 is 16 amino acids long. CDR3 nucleotide sequence: TGCAGCGTTGGGACTAGCGGCTCATCTAGCACAGATACGCAGTATTTT. This codes for CSVGTSGSSSTDTQYF.

The chain is built from TRBV2 and TRBJ1-4; D not certain. Germline V gene sequence: CDR1 SNHLY, CDR2 FYNNEI. V lost 0 bases, J lost 10 bases, and 9 bases lay in between. This CDR3 spans 13 amino acids. CDR3 protein: CASSEAPIGKLFF. In nucleotides, the CDR3 is TGTGCCAGCAGTGAAGCGCCTATTGGAAAACTGTTTTTT.

The V call is TRBV4-1, the J call TRBJ1-1, with 7 bases that match TRBD1. The V gene end was trimmed by 1 base and the J gene end by 5 bases; junction bases not matched to a gene: 7. Germline CDR1 MGHRA, CDR2 YSYEKL. CDR3 size: 15 residues. The CDR3, as DNA: TGCGCCAGCAGCCAAGTTGGCAGGGGGAGTACTGAAGCTTTCTTT. Amino acid sequence: CASSQVGRGSTEAFF.

The J gene is TRBJ1-6, the V gene TRBV6-6; D is possibly TRBD1 (6 bases). This CDR3 has 13 amino acids. Trimming took 3 bases from V and 11 from J, leaving 11 bases between them. CDR1 and CDR2 from the germline V gene are MNHNY and SVGAGI (reference sequence). The CDR3 bases are TGTGCCAGCAGTTATGAGTCAGGGGCACCCCTCCACTTT. As protein: CASSYESGAPLHF.

The rearrangement joins TRBV5-5 to TRBJ2-7, with 9 positions matching TRBD1. V lost 5 bases to trimming and J lost 3 bases; unmatched junction nucleotides: 6. Germline lookup yields CDR1 SGHKS and CDR2 YYEKEE (reference sequence). The CDR3 is made up of 14 amino acids. CDR3 loop: CASSPPTGGYEQYF. The DNA for the CDR3 is TGTGCCAGCAGTCCTCCGACAGGGGGCTACGAGCAGTACTTC.